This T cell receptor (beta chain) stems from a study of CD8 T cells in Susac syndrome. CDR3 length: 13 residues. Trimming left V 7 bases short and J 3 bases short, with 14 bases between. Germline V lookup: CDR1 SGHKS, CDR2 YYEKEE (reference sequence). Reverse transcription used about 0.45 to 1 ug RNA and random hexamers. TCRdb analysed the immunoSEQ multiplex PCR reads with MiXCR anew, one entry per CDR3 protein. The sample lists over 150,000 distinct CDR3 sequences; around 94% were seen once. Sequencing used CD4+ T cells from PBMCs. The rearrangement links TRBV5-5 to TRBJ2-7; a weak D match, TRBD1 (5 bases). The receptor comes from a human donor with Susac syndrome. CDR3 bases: TGTGCCAGCTTTGGGCAGGGCGGCTACGAGCAGTACTTC. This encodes CASFGQGGYEQYF. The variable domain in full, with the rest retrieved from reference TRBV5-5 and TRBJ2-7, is DAGVTQSPTHLIKTRGQQVTLRCSPISGHKSVSWYQQVLGQGPQFIFQYYEKEERGRGNFPDRFSARQFPNYSSELNVNALLLGDSALYLCASFGQGGYEQYFGPGTRLTVT.